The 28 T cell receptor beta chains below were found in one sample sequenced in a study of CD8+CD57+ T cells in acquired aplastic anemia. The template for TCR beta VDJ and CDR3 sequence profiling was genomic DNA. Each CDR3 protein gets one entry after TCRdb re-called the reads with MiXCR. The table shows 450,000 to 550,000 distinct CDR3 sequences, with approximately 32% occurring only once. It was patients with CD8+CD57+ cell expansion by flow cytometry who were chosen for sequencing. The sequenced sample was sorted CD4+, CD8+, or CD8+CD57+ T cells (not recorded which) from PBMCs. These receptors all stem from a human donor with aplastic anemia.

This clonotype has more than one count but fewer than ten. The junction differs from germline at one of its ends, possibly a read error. This chain's CDR3 is CASSRSGPNTGELFF. The CDR3 DNA sequence: TGTGCCAGCAGTAGGTCAGGGCCGAACACCGGGGAGCTGTTTTTT. V is TRBV10-3 and J is TRBJ2-2, with a tentative D call TRBD1 (5 bases). Germline V gene data show CDR1 as ENHRY and CDR2 as SYGVKD. CDR3 size: 15 residues.

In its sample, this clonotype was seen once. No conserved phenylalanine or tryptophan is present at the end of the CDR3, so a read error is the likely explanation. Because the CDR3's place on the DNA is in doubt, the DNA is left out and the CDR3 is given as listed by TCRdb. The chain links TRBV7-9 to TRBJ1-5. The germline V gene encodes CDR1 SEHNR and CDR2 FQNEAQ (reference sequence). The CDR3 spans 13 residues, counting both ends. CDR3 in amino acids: CASSLYSNQPQLS.

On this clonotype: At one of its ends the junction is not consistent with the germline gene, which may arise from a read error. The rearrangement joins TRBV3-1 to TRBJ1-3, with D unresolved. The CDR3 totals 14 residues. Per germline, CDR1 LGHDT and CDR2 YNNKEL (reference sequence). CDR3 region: CASSQSYSRNTIYF. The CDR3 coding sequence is TGTGCCAGCAGCCAATCGTACTCTCGAAACACCATATATTTT.

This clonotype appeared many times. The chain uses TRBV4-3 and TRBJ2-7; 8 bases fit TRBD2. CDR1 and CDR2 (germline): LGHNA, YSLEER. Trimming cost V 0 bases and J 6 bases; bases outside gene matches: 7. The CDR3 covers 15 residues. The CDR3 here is CASSQDAGGDREQYF. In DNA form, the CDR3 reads TGCGCCAGCAGCCAAGACGCGGGGGGAGATCGCGAGCAGTACTTC.

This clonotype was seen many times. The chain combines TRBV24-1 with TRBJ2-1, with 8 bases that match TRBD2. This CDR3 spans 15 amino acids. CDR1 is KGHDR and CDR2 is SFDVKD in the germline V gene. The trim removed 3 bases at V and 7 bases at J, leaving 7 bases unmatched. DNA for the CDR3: TGTGCCACCAGTGATAAGGGACTAGAGTATAATGAGCAGTTCTTC. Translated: CATSDKGLEYNEQFF.

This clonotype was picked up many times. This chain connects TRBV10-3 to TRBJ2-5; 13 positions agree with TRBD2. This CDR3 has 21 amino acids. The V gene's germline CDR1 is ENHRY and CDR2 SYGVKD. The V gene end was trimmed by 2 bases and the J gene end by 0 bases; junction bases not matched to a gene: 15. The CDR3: CAISEPAVLAGGLGYQETQYF. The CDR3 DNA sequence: TGTGCCATCAGTGAGCCCGCGGTACTAGCGGGAGGGCTCGGGTACCAAGAGACCCAGTACTTC.

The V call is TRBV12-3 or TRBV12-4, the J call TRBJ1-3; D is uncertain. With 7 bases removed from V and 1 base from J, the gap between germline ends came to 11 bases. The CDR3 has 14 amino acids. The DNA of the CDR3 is TGTGCCAGCACCGTTTTTGGTTCTGGAAACACCATATATTTT. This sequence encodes CASTVFGSGNTIYF.

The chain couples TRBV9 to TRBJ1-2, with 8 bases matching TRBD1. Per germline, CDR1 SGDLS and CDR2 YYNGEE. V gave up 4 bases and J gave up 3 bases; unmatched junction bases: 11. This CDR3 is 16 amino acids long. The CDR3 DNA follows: TGTGCCAGCAGCCTAAGTCGTGGCAGGGGGCACTATGGCTACACCTTC. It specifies CASSLSRGRGHYGYTF.

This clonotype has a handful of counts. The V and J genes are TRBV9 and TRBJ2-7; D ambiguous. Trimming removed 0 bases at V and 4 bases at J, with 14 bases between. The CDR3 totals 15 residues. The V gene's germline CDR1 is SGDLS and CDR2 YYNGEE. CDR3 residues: CASSVVDHPSYEQYF. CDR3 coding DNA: TGTGCCAGCAGCGTAGTTGACCACCCATCTTACGAGCAGTACTTC.

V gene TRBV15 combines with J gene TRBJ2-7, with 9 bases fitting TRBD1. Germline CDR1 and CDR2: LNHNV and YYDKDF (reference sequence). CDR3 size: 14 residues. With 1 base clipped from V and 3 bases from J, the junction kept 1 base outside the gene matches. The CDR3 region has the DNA TGTGCCACCAGCAGAGTGGGACAGGGCTACGAGCAGTACTTC. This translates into CATSRVGQGYEQYF.

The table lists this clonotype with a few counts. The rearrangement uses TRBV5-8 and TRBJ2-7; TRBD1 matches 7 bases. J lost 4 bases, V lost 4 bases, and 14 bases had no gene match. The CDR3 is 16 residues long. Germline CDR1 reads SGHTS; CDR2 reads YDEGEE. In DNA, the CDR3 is TGTGCCAGCAGCGCCCCAATGGGGACAGTACCTTACGAGCAGTACTTC. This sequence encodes CASSAPMGTVPYEQYF.

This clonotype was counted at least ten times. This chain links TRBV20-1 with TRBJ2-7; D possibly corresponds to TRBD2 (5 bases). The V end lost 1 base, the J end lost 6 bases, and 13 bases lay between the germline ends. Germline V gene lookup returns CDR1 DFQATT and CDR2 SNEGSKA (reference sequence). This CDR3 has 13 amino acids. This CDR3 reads CSARGFIEGEQYF. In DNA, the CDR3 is TGCAGTGCTAGAGGATTCATCGAGGGCGAGCAGTACTTC.

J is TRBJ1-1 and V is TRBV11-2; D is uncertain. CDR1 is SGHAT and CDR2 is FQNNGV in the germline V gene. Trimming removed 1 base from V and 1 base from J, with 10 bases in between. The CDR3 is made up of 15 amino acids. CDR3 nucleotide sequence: TGTGCCAGCAGCTTAGTCCCGAGCCCGAACACTGAAGCTTTCTTT. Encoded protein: CASSLVPSPNTEAFF.

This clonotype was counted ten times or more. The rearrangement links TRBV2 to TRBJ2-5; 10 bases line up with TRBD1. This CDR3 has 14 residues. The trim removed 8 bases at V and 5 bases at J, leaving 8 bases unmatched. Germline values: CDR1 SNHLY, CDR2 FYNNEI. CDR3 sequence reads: CASCRDRGAETQYF. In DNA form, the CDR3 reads TGTGCCAGCTGTAGGGACAGGGGCGCGGAGACCCAGTACTTC.

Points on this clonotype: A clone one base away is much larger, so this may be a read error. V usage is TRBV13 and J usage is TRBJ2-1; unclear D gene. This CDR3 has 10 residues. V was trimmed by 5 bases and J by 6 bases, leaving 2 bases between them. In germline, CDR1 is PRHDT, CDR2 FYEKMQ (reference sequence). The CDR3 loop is CASSANEQFF. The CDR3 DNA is TGTGCCAGCAGCGCCAATGAGCAGTTCTTC.

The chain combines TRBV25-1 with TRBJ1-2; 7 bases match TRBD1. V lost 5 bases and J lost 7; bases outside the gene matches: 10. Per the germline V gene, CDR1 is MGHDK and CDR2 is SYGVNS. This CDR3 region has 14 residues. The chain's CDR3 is CASSFSDRFSGYTF. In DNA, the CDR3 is TGTGCCAGCAGTTTCTCGGACAGGTTCTCTGGCTACACCTTC.

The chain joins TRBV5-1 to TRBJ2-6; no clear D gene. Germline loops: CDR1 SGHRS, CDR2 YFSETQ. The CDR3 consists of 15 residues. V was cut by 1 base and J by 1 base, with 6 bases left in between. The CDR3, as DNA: TGCGCCAGCAGCTTGATCGGGTCTGGGGCCAACGTCCTGACTTTC. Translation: CASSLIGSGANVLTF.

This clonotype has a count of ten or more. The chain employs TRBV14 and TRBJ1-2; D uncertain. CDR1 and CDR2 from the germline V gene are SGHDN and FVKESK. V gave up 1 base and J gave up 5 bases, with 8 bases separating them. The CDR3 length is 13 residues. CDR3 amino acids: CASSQGSSYGYTF. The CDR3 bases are TGTGCCAGCAGCCAAGGCTCTTCTTATGGCTACACCTTC.

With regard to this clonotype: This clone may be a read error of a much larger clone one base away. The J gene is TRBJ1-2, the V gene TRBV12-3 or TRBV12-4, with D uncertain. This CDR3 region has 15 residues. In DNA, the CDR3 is TGTGCCAGCAGCTTAGATTCCTGGGTTGCGGATGGCTACACCTTC. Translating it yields CASSLDSWVADGYTF.

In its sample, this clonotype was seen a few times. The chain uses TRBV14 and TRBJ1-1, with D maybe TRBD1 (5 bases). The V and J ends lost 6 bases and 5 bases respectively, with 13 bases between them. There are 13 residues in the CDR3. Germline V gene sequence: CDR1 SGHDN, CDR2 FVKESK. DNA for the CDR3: TGTGCCAGCAGAAGGGACCTAGGGACTGAAGCTTTCTTT. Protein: CASRRDLGTEAFF.

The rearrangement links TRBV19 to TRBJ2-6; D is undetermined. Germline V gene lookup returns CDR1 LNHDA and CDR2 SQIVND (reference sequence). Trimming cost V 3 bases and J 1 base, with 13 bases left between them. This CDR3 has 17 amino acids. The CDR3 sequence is CASSIVPARSGANVLTF. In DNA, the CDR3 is TGTGCCAGTAGTATCGTTCCTGCAAGATCTGGGGCCAACGTCCTGACTTTC.

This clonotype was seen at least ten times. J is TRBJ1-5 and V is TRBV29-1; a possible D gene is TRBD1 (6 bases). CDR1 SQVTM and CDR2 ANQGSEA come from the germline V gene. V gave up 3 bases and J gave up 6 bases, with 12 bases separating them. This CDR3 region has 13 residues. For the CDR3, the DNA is TGCAGCGTTGATCAGGGGTCTGGTCAGCCCCAGCATTTT. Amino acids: CSVDQGSGQPQHF.

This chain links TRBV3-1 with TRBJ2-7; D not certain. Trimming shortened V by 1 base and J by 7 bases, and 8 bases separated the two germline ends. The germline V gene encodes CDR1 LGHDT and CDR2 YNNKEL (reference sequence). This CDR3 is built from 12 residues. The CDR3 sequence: CASSQVLGEQYF. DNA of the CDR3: TGTGCCAGCAGCCAAGTCTTGGGTGAGCAGTACTTC.

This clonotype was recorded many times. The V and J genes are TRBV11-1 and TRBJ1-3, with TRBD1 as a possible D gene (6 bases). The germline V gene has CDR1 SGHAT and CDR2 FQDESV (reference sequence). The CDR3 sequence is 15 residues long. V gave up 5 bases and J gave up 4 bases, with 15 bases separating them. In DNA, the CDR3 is TGTGCCAGCAGCCGTACCGACGGGGGCGGAAACACCATATATTTT. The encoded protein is CASSRTDGGGNTIYF.

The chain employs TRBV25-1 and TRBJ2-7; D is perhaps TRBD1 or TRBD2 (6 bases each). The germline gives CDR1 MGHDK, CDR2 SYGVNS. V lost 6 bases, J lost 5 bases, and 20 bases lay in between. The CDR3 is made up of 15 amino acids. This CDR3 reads CASSLGGAGDDEQYF. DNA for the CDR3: TGTGCCAGCAGCCTTGGCGGGGCAGGGGACGACGAGCAGTACTTC.

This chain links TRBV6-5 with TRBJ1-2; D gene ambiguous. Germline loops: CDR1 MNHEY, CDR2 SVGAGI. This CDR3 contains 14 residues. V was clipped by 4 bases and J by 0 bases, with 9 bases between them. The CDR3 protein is CASSWSQANYGYTF. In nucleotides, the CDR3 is TGTGCCAGCAGTTGGAGCCAAGCTAACTATGGCTACACCTTC.

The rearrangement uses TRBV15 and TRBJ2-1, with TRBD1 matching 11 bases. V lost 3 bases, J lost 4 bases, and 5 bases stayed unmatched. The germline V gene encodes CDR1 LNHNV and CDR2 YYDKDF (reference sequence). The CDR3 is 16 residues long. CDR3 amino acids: CATSSLGQGGYNEQFF. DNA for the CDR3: TGTGCCACCAGCAGCTTGGGACAGGGGGGATACAATGAGCAGTTCTTC.

The CDR3 nucleotides are TGTGCCAGCAGTTGGCCCGGGACTAGCGGAACCTACGAGCAGTACTTC. Translation: CASSWPGTSGTYEQYF. The chain uses TRBV25-1 and TRBJ2-7; 11 bases match TRBD2. Germline CDR1 MGHDK, CDR2 SYGVNS. V shed 5 bases and J 2 bases; nucleotides not matched to a gene: 8. The CDR3 extends over 16 amino acids.